The 31 T cell receptor beta chains below come from one sample, sequenced in a study of T cell changes during pregnancy in multiple sclerosis (dated by TCRdb to between 2017 and 2020). The library relied on the immunoSEQ multiplex PCR assay. What TCRdb holds here is the immuneACCESS table cut down to in-frame rearrangements. Part of the clones is not present; checked against another copy, under half of the missing clones reflect an unresolved V gene, and the others are unexplained. For this sample the table gives roughly 53,000 clones, of which around 92% were detected only once. The ten top clones hold approximately 0.61% of the sample. Sequenced here: CD4+ T cells from peripheral blood mononuclear cells, sampled in the third trimester of pregnancy. Receptors were obtained from a female donor with multiple sclerosis, enrolled in a pregnancy study.

The chain links TRBV5-4 to TRBJ1-1; D may be TRBD1 (6 bases). This CDR3 contains 18 residues. The V and J ends lost 4 bases and 2 bases respectively, with 24 bases between them. Germline values: CDR1 SGHNT, CDR2 YYREEE (reference sequence). CDR3 region: CASSVFPGQPLSNTEAFF. The DNA of the CDR3 is TGTGCCAGCAGCGTCTTTCCGGGACAACCCTTGTCAAACACTGAAGCTTTCTTT.

In its sample, this clone was seen a few times. The chain couples TRBV10-3 to TRBJ2-7, with D maybe TRBD2 (7 bases). CDR3 length: 15 residues. V lost 3 bases to trimming and J lost 3 bases, with 15 bases between them. CDR1 is ENHRY, CDR2 SYGVKD, per germline. For the CDR3, the DNA is TGTGCCATCAGTGATAAGGGGGAGGGCTACTACGAGCAGTACTTC. Protein sequence: CAISDKGEGYYEQYF.

J is TRBJ2-2 and V is TRBV28, with 9 nucleotides matching TRBD1. Trimming cost V 6 bases and J 6 bases; bases outside gene matches: 5. There are 14 residues in the CDR3. From germline, CDR1 is MDHEN and CDR2 SYDVKM. The CDR3: CASRSGTGPGELFF. The DNA of the CDR3 is TGTGCCAGCAGATCCGGGACAGGGCCCGGGGAGCTGTTTTTT.

The sample holds a few counts of this clone. This chain joins TRBV27 and TRBJ1-1, with a possible D match to TRBD1 (5 bases). Germline V CDR1 and CDR2: MNHEY, SMNVEV (reference sequence). The length of the CDR3 is 13 residues. V lost 6 bases and J lost 5, with 13 bases in between. CDR3 in DNA: TGTGCCAGCAGCACTCAGGGTGCTACTGAAGCTTTCTTT. Translating gives CASSTQGATEAFF.

V is TRBV6-5 and J is TRBJ2-7; 8 nucleotides align to TRBD1. This CDR3 region has 14 residues. Trimming took 1 base from V and 6 from J; bases not matched to a gene: 5. The germline V gene encodes CDR1 MNHEY and CDR2 SVGAGI. The CDR3 DNA reads TGTGCCAGCAGTTACTTGGGCAGGGGGCCCGAGCAGTACTTC. It codes for CASSYLGRGPEQYF.

The CDR3 coding sequence is TGCGCCAGCAGCTTGGAGACAGGGGGGTCTGGGGCCAACGTCCTGACTTTC. It yields the protein CASSLETGGSGANVLTF. This chain links TRBV5-1 with TRBJ2-6, with TRBD1 matching over 9 bases. Germline V CDR1 and CDR2: SGHRS, YFSETQ. The ends lost 0 bases at V and 1 base at J; junction bases unmatched: 2. This CDR3 region has 17 residues.

The V call is TRBV27, the J call TRBJ2-1; TRBD2 might be the D (5 bases). Germline V gene sequence: CDR1 MNHEY, CDR2 SMNVEV (reference sequence). The CDR3 runs 14 residues. V was pared by 6 bases and J by 8 bases, with 17 bases between. CDR3 in DNA: TGTGCCAGCAGGACGGGGAGCCTATTGGATGAGCAGTTCTTC. Amino acids: CASRTGSLLDEQFF.

The genes are TRBV4-1 and TRBJ2-1; 11 nucleotides align to TRBD2. V lost 7 bases and J lost 2; bases outside the gene matches: 4. The CDR3 is 15 residues long. Germline V lookup: CDR1 MGHRA, CDR2 YSYEKL. CDR3 bases: TGCGCCAGCACCTTGACTAGCGGGACCTACAATGAGCAGTTCTTC. The encoded protein is CASTLTSGTYNEQFF.

The chain couples TRBV2 to TRBJ2-1; 7 positions match TRBD2. V lost 1 base, J lost 3 bases, and 6 bases stayed unmatched. The CDR3 runs 16 residues. CDR1 and CDR2 from the germline V gene are SNHLY and FYNNEI. The CDR3 nucleotides read TGTGCCAGCAGTGAAGATGCGGGAGAGATCTACAATGAGCAGTTCTTC. Residues: CASSEDAGEIYNEQFF.

V and J are TRBV9 and TRBJ2-5; 14 nucleotides align to TRBD2. The CDR3 covers 17 residues. Losses at the gene ends were 3 bases for V and 2 bases for J; bases not matched to a gene: 6. The germline V gene has CDR1 SGDLS and CDR2 YYNGEE. DNA of the CDR3: TGTGCCAGCAGCGGGGGACTAGCGGGAGTGATGCAAGAGACCCAGTACTTC. Protein sequence: CASSGGLAGVMQETQYF.

The chain combines TRBV28 with TRBJ1-2, with D unresolved. Germline V lookup: CDR1 MDHEN, CDR2 SYDVKM. The CDR3 spans 15 residues. V was trimmed by 5 bases and J by 3 bases, leaving 16 bases between them. Here the CDR3 DNA reads TGTGCCAGCAGTCTAAGAGGCGTATGGGACTATGGCTACACCTTC. Its protein is CASSLRGVWDYGYTF.

This chain joins TRBV6-5 and TRBJ2-5, with D maybe TRBD2 (5 bases). Trimming pared 0 bases from V and 2 bases from J, leaving 7 bases between. The CDR3 contains 14 residues. Germline V gene lookup returns CDR1 MNHEY and CDR2 SVGAGI. The DNA for the CDR3 is TGTGCCAGCAGTTACTCCGGGGTGCAAGAGACCCAGTACTTC. Amino acid sequence: CASSYSGVQETQYF.

This chain uses TRBV5-1 with TRBJ1-3, with D possibly being TRBD1 (5 bases). This CDR3 comprises 15 residues. Germline CDR1 and CDR2: SGHRS and YFSETQ. Deletions cut 0 bases from V and 0 bases from J, with 7 bases between. The CDR3 coding sequence is TGCGCCAGCAGCTTGGACGGACACTCTGGAAACACCATATATTTT. It codes for CASSLDGHSGNTIYF.

The chain recombines TRBV5-1 with TRBJ2-2, with TRBD2 matching over 8 bases. This CDR3 has 14 residues. After removal of 4 bases from V and 7 bases from J, the junction contained 6 bases not matched to a gene. Germline CDR1 SGHRS, CDR2 YFSETQ. CDR3 DNA sequence: TGCGCCAGCAGCAAGGGACTAGAGGGCGGGGAGCTGTTTTTT. Its protein is CASSKGLEGGELFF.

The chain links TRBV5-1 to TRBJ2-3; 9 nucleotides line up with TRBD2. The CDR3 has 15 amino acids. The ends lost 0 bases at V and 1 base at J; junction bases unmatched: 0. Germline CDR1 reads SGHRS; CDR2 reads YFSETQ. The CDR3 DNA follows: TGCGCCAGCAGCTTGGGGACTAGCGGCACAGATACGCAGTATTTT. Protein: CASSLGTSGTDTQYF.

The rearrangement links TRBV5-1 to TRBJ2-2; TRBD2 aligns across 10 bases. The CDR3 loop spans 15 amino acids. J gave up 2 bases and V 3 bases, and 1 base lay outside the gene matches. Germline values: CDR1 SGHRS, CDR2 YFSETQ. CDR3 in amino acids: CASSWTSGNTGELFF. The DNA for the CDR3 is TGCGCCAGCAGCTGGACTAGCGGTAACACCGGGGAGCTGTTTTTT.

V usage is TRBV11-3 and J usage is TRBJ2-7, with 14 bases matching TRBD2. Trimming removed 5 bases from V and 7 bases from J; junction bases left unmatched: 7. The CDR3 sequence is 15 residues long. CDR1 and CDR2 from the germline V gene are SGHNT and YENEEA. The CDR3 nucleotides read TGTGCCAGCAGCAAGGGACTAGCGGGAGCGGGGGAGCAGTACTTC. It is translated as CASSKGLAGAGEQYF.

This clone occurred once. The gene calls are TRBV2 and TRBJ2-3; 7 bases fit TRBD2. This CDR3 region has 17 residues. The V gene end was trimmed by 4 bases and the J gene end by 0 bases; junction bases not matched to a gene: 10. The germline gives CDR1 SNHLY, CDR2 FYNNEI. Here the CDR3 reads CASSGAVGLGSTDTQYF. In DNA, the CDR3 is TGTGCCAGCAGTGGTGCCGTAGGACTAGGAAGCACAGATACGCAGTATTTT.

V and J are TRBV28 and TRBJ2-7, with TRBD1 matching 10 bases. In germline, CDR1 is MDHEN, CDR2 SYDVKM. The CDR3 contains 13 residues. J gave up 6 bases and V 7 bases, and 6 bases lay outside the gene matches. DNA of the CDR3: TGTGCCAGCATCGGACAGGGGGGGCTCGAGCAGTACTTC. Translated, it gives CASIGQGGLEQYF.

The chain uses TRBV7-2 and TRBJ2-7; 7 nucleotides align to TRBD1. Trimming cost V 5 bases and J 6 bases; bases outside gene matches: 7. In germline, CDR1 is SGHTA, CDR2 FQGNSA. This CDR3 is built from 13 residues. CDR3 protein: CASSQQTGIEQYF. Written as DNA, the CDR3 is TGTGCCAGCAGCCAACAGACAGGGATCGAGCAGTACTTC.

Of note for this clone: No conserved phenylalanine or tryptophan is present at the end of the CDR3, so a read error is the likely explanation. No DNA is shown, since the ends of the CDR3 on it are uncertain; the CDR3 is the one TCRdb lists. The V call is TRBV7-9, the J call TRBJ2-7; TRBD2 was called by the table and not checked on the DNA. CDR1 SEHNR and CDR2 FQNEAQ come from the germline V gene (reference sequence). The CDR3 comprises 12 residues, both ends counted. The CDR3 reads CASSLNGDSWKY.

The V gene is TRBV7-1, the J gene TRBJ2-6; D is possibly TRBD1 (5 bases). TRBV7-1 is recorded as an ORF, its role being uncertain. This CDR3 spans 18 amino acids. V shed 5 bases and J shed 5 bases, with 22 bases lying between them. CDR3 DNA: TGTGCCAGCAGCCTTCATGGTCGAGGACAAAGTCGGGCCAACGTCCTGACTTTC. This translates into CASSLHGRGQSRANVLTF.

This chain connects TRBV6-5 to TRBJ2-7, with D possibly matching TRBD1 (6 bases). Trimming took 0 bases from V and 2 from J, leaving 14 bases between them. The length of the CDR3 is 16 residues. From germline, CDR1 is MNHEY and CDR2 SVGAGI. Here the CDR3 DNA reads TGTGCCAGCAGTTACTCGGGCCCCAGGGGAACCTACGAGCAGTACTTC. This encodes CASSYSGPRGTYEQYF.

The chain employs TRBV6-5 and TRBJ2-2; 7 nucleotides align to TRBD2. CDR3 length: 16 residues. The trim removed 2 bases at V and 6 bases at J, leaving 9 bases unmatched. Germline assignment: CDR1 MNHEY and CDR2 SVGAGI. The CDR3 loop is CASSYVGLGLAGELFF. CDR3 nucleotides: TGTGCCAGCAGTTACGTAGGACTAGGTTTAGCCGGGGAGCTGTTTTTT.

The chain carries TRBV10-3 and TRBJ2-7; possibly TRBD2 for D (5 bases). Trimming shortened V by 0 bases and J by 7 bases, and 13 bases separated the two germline ends. CDR3 length: 14 amino acids. In germline, CDR1 is ENHRY, CDR2 SYGVKD. CDR3 region: CAISESFPLEEQYF. The CDR3 nucleotides read TGTGCCATCAGTGAGTCTTTTCCACTAGAGGAGCAGTACTTC.

The chain recombines TRBV9 with TRBJ2-1, with 11 bases that match TRBD2. The V segment lost 3 bases and the J segment 8 bases; nucleotides outside the gene matches: 13. The CDR3 contains 17 residues. Germline V gene sequence: CDR1 SGDLS, CDR2 YYNGEE. The DNA for the CDR3 is TGTGCCAGCAGCGCCGACCCAACTAGCGGGAGTAGGGATGAGCAGTTCTTC. This sequence encodes CASSADPTSGSRDEQFF.

The chain recombines TRBV7-2 with TRBJ2-7; 9 nucleotides align to TRBD2. V gave up 5 bases and J gave up 6 bases; unmatched junction bases: 8. Germline CDR1 reads SGHTA; CDR2 reads FQGNSA. The CDR3 runs to 14 residues. The CDR3 bases are TGTGCCAGCAGCCTCCGGGCGGGAGGGGGCGAGCAGTACTTC. Protein sequence: CASSLRAGGGEQYF.

The V gene is TRBV27, the J gene TRBJ1-1; 10 bases map to TRBD1. Losses at the gene ends were 4 bases for V and 0 bases for J; bases not matched to a gene: 8. Germline values: CDR1 MNHEY, CDR2 SMNVEV (reference sequence). The CDR3 is made up of 17 amino acids. The CDR3 region is CASSSLGQGGMNTEAFF. The CDR3 DNA reads as TGTGCCAGCAGTTCCCTCGGACAGGGGGGGATGAACACTGAAGCTTTCTTT.

This clone was detected only once. This chain connects TRBV2 to TRBJ1-2; D not certain. V was pared by 1 base and J by 0 bases, with 6 bases between. CDR1 and CDR2 (germline): SNHLY, FYNNEI. The CDR3 has 14 amino acids. Written as DNA, the CDR3 is TGTGCCAGCAGTGAAGGCAGGTCTAACTATGGCTACACCTTC. Amino acid sequence: CASSEGRSNYGYTF. The whole variable domain, remainder taken from reference TRBV2 and TRBJ1-2, is EPEVTQTPSHQVTQMGQEVILRCVPISNHLYFYWYRQILGQKVEFLVSFYNNEISEKSEIFDDQFSVERPDGSNFTLKIRSTKLEDSAMYFCASSEGRSNYGYTFGSGTRLTVV.

The chain links TRBV7-6 to TRBJ2-1; TRBD1 aligns across 10 bases. The CDR3 runs to 15 residues. Trimming removed 5 bases from V and 12 bases from J; junction bases left unmatched: 13. The V gene's germline CDR1 is SGHVS and CDR2 FNYEAQ. The CDR3 DNA is TGTGCCAGCAGCCCCAACTCCGGGACAGGGGATGTGCAGTTCTTC. It codes for CASSPNSGTGDVQFF.

This chain connects TRBV30 to TRBJ1-4; no reliable D call. V lost 0 bases, J lost 4 bases, and 9 bases lay in between. Germline values: CDR1 GTSNPN, CDR2 SVGIG (reference sequence). This CDR3 is 14 amino acids long. The CDR3 bases are TGTGCCTGGAGTGTAGGAGGGAGTAATGAAAAACTGTTTTTT. Its protein product is CAWSVGGSNEKLFF.